The 9 T cell receptor beta chains below all came from one sample that was sequenced in a study of regulatory T cells in long-lasting Graves disease. Time point described: persistent/refractory GD, antithyroid drugs over 5 years with positive TRAb. RNA extracted from PBMCs served as the sequencing template. Combining iRepertoire HTBI primers with Arm-PCR of CDR3 regions, the authors built TCR beta libraries. TCRdb passed the multiplex PCR reads through MiXCR, listing each CDR3 protein once. The table shows fewer than 600,000 distinct CDR3 sequences, with approximately 23% occurring only once. This specimen was peripheral blood mononuclear cells (PBMCs), taken when the disease was refractory, from a patient treated with antithyroid drugs. The receptor source for this set is a female donor with Graves disease.

V is TRBV5-6 and J is TRBJ2-4, with 8 bases identical to TRBD2. CDR3 length: 18 amino acids. Looked up from germline, CDR1 is SGHDT and CDR2 is YYEEEE. J gave up 0 bases and V 0 bases, and 8 bases lay outside the gene matches. The CDR3 sequence: CASSLVRRGGLAKNIQYF. DNA of the CDR3: TGTGCCAGCAGCTTGGTTAGACGGGGGGGACTAGCCAAAAACATTCAGTACTTC.

The chain's CDR3 is CASSSIPSTDTQYF. The CDR3 DNA is TGTGCCAGCAGTAGCATACCTAGCACAGATACGCAGTATTTT. The J gene is TRBJ2-3, the V gene TRBV2; no reliable D call. This CDR3 contains 14 residues. Germline CDR1 and CDR2: SNHLY and FYNNEI. V was clipped by 5 bases and J by 0 bases, with 9 bases between them.

The chain carries TRBV6-2 or TRBV6-3 and TRBJ1-2; 7 bases match TRBD1. Per germline, CDR1 MNHEY and CDR2 SVGEGT. V was pared by 1 base and J by 2 bases, with 4 bases of the junction left unmatched. CDR3 size: 15 residues. CDR3 sequence: CASSYYTTGNYGYTF. CDR3 nucleotides: TGTGCCAGCAGTTACTATACGACAGGGAACTATGGCTACACCTTC.

This clonotype occurred many times. The V gene is TRBV2, the J gene TRBJ1-5; TRBD1 matches 7 bases. Losses at the gene ends were 2 bases for V and 7 bases for J; bases not matched to a gene: 5. The CDR3 loop spans 14 amino acids. Germline CDR1 and CDR2: SNHLY and FYNNEI. The CDR3 DNA sequence: TGTGCCAGCAGTGAACTCAGGGGGGCACAGCCCCAGCATTTT. This codes for CASSELRGAQPQHF. Looking up the rest from reference TRBV2 and TRBJ1-5 gives the full variable domain: EPEVTQTPSHQVTQMGQEVILRCVPISNHLYFYWYRQILGQKVEFLVSFYNNEISEKSEIFDDQFSVERPDGSNFTLKIRSTKLEDSAMYFCASSELRGAQPQHFGDGTRLSIL.

CDR3 region: CSAREGTASLEQYF. CDR3 nucleotides: TGCAGTGCTAGAGAGGGGACTGCCTCCCTCGAGCAGTACTTC. J is TRBJ2-7 and V is TRBV20-1, with TRBD2 as a possible D gene (6 bases). The CDR3 covers 14 residues. The V and J ends lost 0 bases and 6 bases respectively, with 15 bases between them. Germline CDR1 and CDR2: DFQATT and SNEGSKA (reference sequence).

About this clonotype: A much more abundant neighbour one base away suggests this may be a read error. The rearrangement joins TRBV28 to TRBJ1-3; tentatively, D is TRBD1 (5 bases). There are 16 residues in the CDR3. The germline V gene encodes CDR1 MDHEN and CDR2 SYDVKM. The CDR3 sequence is CASTVIDRRSGDTIYF. For the CDR3, the DNA is TGTGCCAGCACCGTAATCGACAGACGCTCTGGAGACACCATATATTTT. Combining the CDR3 with reference TRBV28 and TRBJ1-3 gives the whole variable domain DVKVTQSSRYLVKRTGEKVFLECVQDMDHENMFWYRQDPGLGLRLIYFSYDVKMKEKGDIPEGYSVSREKKERFSLILESASTNQTSMYLCASTVIDRRSGDTIYFGEGSWLTVV.

The V gene is TRBV20-1, the J gene TRBJ1-5; D remains ambiguous. Germline CDR1 DFQATT, CDR2 SNEGSKA (reference sequence). This CDR3 is built from 13 residues. V lost 3 bases to trimming and J lost 1 base, with 7 bases between them. In DNA form, the CDR3 reads TGCAGTGCTAGCCCCAGAAGCAATCAGCCCCAGCATTTT. It yields the protein CSASPRSNQPQHF.

The sample holds many counts of this clonotype. This chain uses TRBV20-1 with TRBJ1-4; possibly TRBD1 for D (5 bases). This CDR3 comprises 14 residues. Germline lookup yields CDR1 DFQATT and CDR2 SNEGSKA (reference sequence). Trimming stripped 5 bases from V and 3 bases from J, with 13 bases between. CDR3 region: CSARTGTSNEKLFF. The CDR3 DNA follows: TGCAGTGCTCGAACCGGGACGTCTAATGAAAAACTGTTTTTT.

This clonotype was seen just once. The DNA of the CDR3 is TGTGCCAGCGGTCGGGCCCAGGGCGAGCAGTACTTC. Protein product: CASGRAQGEQYF. V gene TRBV7-8 combines with J gene TRBJ2-7, with D tentatively TRBD1 (5 bases). With 8 bases removed from V and 6 bases from J, the gap between germline ends came to 14 bases. The CDR3 runs to 12 residues. Germline V gene lookup returns CDR1 SGHVS and CDR2 FQNEAQ.